Listed below are T cell receptor beta chains from one sample, sequenced in a study of monozygotic twins with inflammatory bowel disease. TCRdb re-called the 5' RACE reads and gives one entry per CDR3 protein, without DNA. The sample includes approximately 420,000 distinct CDR3 sequences. The sequenced sample was blood. The receptors come from a human donor with ulcerative colitis or Crohn's disease, or a healthy co-twin of an affected twin (not recorded which). Each CDR3 is given with its conserved first and last residue.

v_gene	j_gene	CDR3aa
TRBV5-1	TRBJ2-7	CASSPLKDEQYF
TRBV5-1	TRBJ1-1	CASSAGQGISFF
TRBV5-1	TRBJ1-1	CASSLSGWGDTEAFF
TRBV6-2/TRBV6-3	TRBJ2-7	CASSYSPGRQGGEQYF
TRBV12-3/TRBV12-4	TRBJ2-5	CASSFQGPETQYF
TRBV5-1	TRBJ2-1	CASSLDGSGYNEQFF
TRBV5-1	TRBJ1-4	CASSRDRRYEKLFF
TRBV20-1	TRBJ1-2	CSAKDRAGLGYTF
TRBV6-5	TRBJ2-7	CASRPGQAYEQYF
TRBV20-1	TRBJ1-5	CSAPTGKNQPQHF
TRBV28	TRBJ1-5	CATYGGHSNQPQHF
TRBV5-5	TRBJ2-5	CASSKRTSGTQETQYF
TRBV19	TRBJ1-2	CASREGLGYTF
TRBV7-9	TRBJ1-2	CASSLGNYGYTF
TRBV24-1	TRBJ2-5	CATSDYGRTETQYF
TRBV6-5	TRBJ2-1	CATGQGARYEQFF
TRBV5-6	TRBJ2-4	CASSTLRLYPKNIQYF
TRBV10-3	TRBJ2-2	CAITRSLAGVTTGELFF
TRBV24-1	TRBJ2-1	CARSLAGGYNEQFF
TRBV5-5	TRBJ2-2	CASSWTGGPNTGELFF
TRBV20-1	TRBJ2-3	CSASPRVGTDTQYF
TRBV6-1	TRBJ1-6	CASRPGTGNSPLHF
TRBV2	TRBJ2-5	CASSVLGDQETQYF
TRBV2	TRBJ1-2	CASRQWTGGGNYGYTF
TRBV7-9	TRBJ1-1	CASSPEGTEAFF
TRBV5-1	TRBJ2-2	CASSDRRASGRSFTGELFF
TRBV18	TRBJ2-7	CASSPEGDSPYEQYF
TRBV7-2	TRBJ2-7	CASSPSRDQIYEQYF
TRBV20-1	TRBJ2-7	CSARTGEAYEQYF
TRBV7-9	TRBJ2-1	CASSLAQGIHEQFF
TRBV10-3	TRBJ1-2	CAISGGEGVGYTF
TRBV5-6	TRBJ1-1	CASRRTGGRRNTEAFF
TRBV6-2/TRBV6-3	TRBJ2-6	CASSRLPVSGANVLTF
TRBV2	TRBJ2-6	CARGQDNSGANVLTF
TRBV20-1	TRBJ1-5	CSASTLGTGGSQPQHF
TRBV5-1	TRBJ2-2	CASEDRDASGYTGELFF
TRBV20-1	TRBJ2-2	CSAPDRVSTGELFF
TRBV6-2/TRBV6-3	TRBJ1-2	CASSYSRGRLYGYTF
TRBV15	TRBJ2-5	CATSRIGTALGETQYF
TRBV2	TRBJ2-2	CASRAGLIPGYANTGELFF
TRBV5-1	TRBJ2-5	CASSLRTSQETQYF
TRBV19	TRBJ1-5	CASSPRHNQPQHF
TRBV12-3/TRBV12-4	TRBJ2-7	CASSPQGSAYEQYF
TRBV18	TRBJ2-5	CASSPFQQNPAETQYF
TRBV5-1	TRBJ2-7	CASSPEYPTGDEQYF
TRBV19	TRBJ2-3	CASTTSGSLRDTQYF
TRBV6-1	TRBJ1-5	CASSELSNQPQHF
TRBV7-2	TRBJ1-6	CASSIQNSPLHF
TRBV23-1	TRBJ2-3	CASSQNSGSSADTQYF
TRBV5-1	TRBJ2-6	CASSLVGGGANVLTF
TRBV18	TRBJ2-7	CASSPPNRGSSYEQYF
TRBV27	TRBJ2-3	CASSRNRDTDTQYF
TRBV19	TRBJ2-1	CASSPGAYNEQFF
TRBV24-1	TRBJ2-1	CATSESGTGHNEQFF
TRBV15	TRBJ1-1	CATSRGPTRGNTEAFF
TRBV27	TRBJ2-7	CATARFSSSYEQYF